This record covers a single T cell receptor beta chain. This clonotype appeared a few times. Which antigen it targets is not known. Nothing much larger sits one base from this clone, and base qualities are not available. The data were obtained in a study of post-analysis software for immune sequencing data (dated by TCRdb to between 2015 and 2017). A note on the overall study: The recorded disease courses included relapsing-remitting, secondary progressive and progressive-relapsing multiple sclerosis, and some patients had no subtype annotation. A subset of samples was prepared in parallel using single-end sample barcoding, then pooled and co-amplified after Illumina adapter ligation. Patient repertoires were compared against 11 to 12 previously published healthy control repertoires from donors aged roughly 6 to 27 years. Summary of the overall study and its limitations: The multiple sclerosis patient group was slightly younger than the control group. Normalized Chao1 diversity was significantly lower in multiple sclerosis patients than controls, suggesting substantial peripheral T-cell clonal expansion. Significantly higher frequencies in patients than in controls were found for about five TRBV segments, including TRBV5-6, TRBV5-1 and TRBV20-1. Direct clustering with F measure showed strong co-clustering of samples prepared in the same batch, prompting a batch-effect correction.

To demonstrate the VDJtools post-analysis software, the study profiled TCR beta repertoires from the peripheral blood of about 13 young patients with multiple sclerosis. The patients with multiple sclerosis were children and adolescents between about 6 and 17 years of age. The CDR3 contains 17 residues, cysteine and phenylalanine counted. The entry retains the CDR3 DNA only, 51 bases that are in frame from base 1. Ends trimmed: V by 6 bases, J by 6 bases; bases unmatched to a gene: 14. Via the germline V gene (reference sequence), CDR1 is DFQATT and CDR2 SNEGSKA. Library preparation employed PCR. The instrument given in TCRdb is Illumina HiSeq 2500. Unique molecular identifiers were incorporated into TCR beta cDNA libraries to reduce PCR and sequencing biases. Per 1 to 10 million input T cells, around 500,000 cDNA molecules were obtained, such that each molecule approximated one T cell. The patient libraries were prepared and sequenced using the same protocol as the earlier healthy control dataset. Within a given batch, samples were prepared together, multiplexed and sequenced on the same HiSeq lane. On the authors' methods: Raw barcoded reads were processed with MIGEC, and single-read molecular identifier groups were discarded before consensus assembly and CDR3 extraction. VDJtools was used for post-analysis of the clonotype tables, and diversity was normalized by down-sampling every dataset to the size of the smallest sample. Repertoire overlap clustering matched CDR3 amino acid but not nucleotide sequences to correct batch-related cross-sample contamination. TCRdb reprocessing: public reads trimmed at Q25 with fastp, clones called with MiXCR, in-frame beta chains kept. Merged by CDR3 protein, the rows form single entries marked with the most common genes and DNA. The V and J calls were determined by TCRdb, not by the authors. The sample table holds some 500,000 distinct CDR3 sequences, of which approximately 46% were seen once. The ten most abundant clones make up 9% to 13% of the sample.

The sequence is built from TRBV20-1 and TRBJ2-3, with 14 bases matching TRBD2. The receptor was derived from a girl aged 5-17 years with multiple sclerosis. Sample: blood. The CDR3 has the sequence CSARSGTSGRASDTQYF. At the DNA level, the sequence is TGCAGTGCCCGTTCTGGGACTAGCGGGAGAGCATCGGATACGCAGTATTTT.